The 25 T cell receptor beta chains reported below all come from one sample, sequenced in a study of CD8 T cells in Susac syndrome. Reverse transcription of 0.5 to 1 ug RNA was performed with random hexamers. Each CDR3 protein is one row after TCRdb ran MiXCR on the immunoSEQ multiplex PCR reads. The table records roughly 200,000 distinct CDR3 sequences, approximately 95% of them present only once. Source material: CD4+ T cells from PBMCs. Receptors originate from a human donor in good health.

The V gene is TRBV6-2 or TRBV6-3, the J gene TRBJ2-1; possibly TRBD2 for D (6 bases). Trimming removed 5 bases at V and 2 bases at J, with 13 bases between. The germline V gene has CDR1 MNHEY and CDR2 SVGEGT. This CDR3 comprises 15 residues. The CDR3 loop is CASSELADAYNEQFF. In DNA, the CDR3 is TGTGCCAGCAGTGAGTTAGCGGATGCCTACAATGAGCAGTTCTTC.

The chain combines TRBV6-1 with TRBJ1-2, with D unresolved. V was trimmed by 4 bases and J by 3 bases, leaving 15 bases between them. The CDR3 runs 15 residues. Per germline, CDR1 MNHNS and CDR2 SASEGT. The CDR3 nucleotides are TGTGCCAGCAGTGGTCGGCGCCTGGCGGACTATGGCTACACCTTC. This gives the protein CASSGRRLADYGYTF.

The chain links TRBV9 to TRBJ1-2, with 7 bases identical to TRBD1. Germline V gives CDR1 SGDLS, CDR2 YYNGEE. The length of the CDR3 is 14 residues. V lost 4 bases and J lost 6; bases outside the gene matches: 9. The CDR3 nucleotides read TGTGCCAGCAGCCCCAGGACAGGATCGGATGGCTACACCTTC. Protein: CASSPRTGSDGYTF.

J is TRBJ2-5 and V is TRBV29-1, with D maybe TRBD1 (6 bases). Germline V gene sequence: CDR1 SQVTM, CDR2 ANQGSEA. Trimming took off 0 bases at V and 5 bases at J, with 10 bases between the two ends. The CDR3 totals 13 residues. In DNA form, the CDR3 reads TGCAGCGTTGAAGATGGGGGCGGGGAGACCCAGTACTTC. Protein product: CSVEDGGGETQYF.

This chain uses TRBV14 with TRBJ1-1, with D unresolved. The CDR3 is made up of 13 amino acids. Trimming removed 6 bases from V and 3 bases from J, with 11 bases in between. CDR1 is SGHDN, CDR2 FVKESK, per germline. The CDR3 DNA is TGTGCCAGCAGTCTTAACCCGGACACTGAAGCTTTCTTT. This translates into CASSLNPDTEAFF.

This clonotype was detected only once. V gene TRBV7-2 combines with J gene TRBJ2-6, with D possibly TRBD2 on 6 matching bases. The ends were cut back, 0 bases at V and 0 bases at J, with 21 bases in the middle. The CDR3 length is 21 residues. Germline CDR1 SGHTA, CDR2 FQGNSA. CDR3 DNA: TGTGCCAGCAGCTTAGCTTCTTTGCGGAGGGGCCTTATCTCTGGGGCCAACGTCCTGACTTTC. Its translation: CASSLASLRRGLISGANVLTF.

V gene TRBV20-1 combines with J gene TRBJ2-1, with 14 bases identical to TRBD2. V shed 4 bases and J 6 bases; nucleotides not matched to a gene: 2. Per the germline V gene, CDR1 is DFQATT and CDR2 is SNEGSKA (reference sequence). The CDR3 contains 14 residues. The CDR3 coding sequence is TGCAGTGCTAAGGGACTAGCGGGAGCCAATGAGCAGTTCTTC. Its protein product is CSAKGLAGANEQFF.

The rearrangement links TRBV23-1 to TRBJ2-7; D not certain. TRBV23-1 is placed among ORFs of uncertain function. The CDR3 runs 13 residues. The V end was cut by 3 bases, the J end by 10 bases, with 16 bases between. CDR3 residues: CASSHYDGGIQYV. The DNA of the CDR3 is TGCGCCAGCAGTCATTACGACGGCGGAATCCAGTACGTC.

This sequence joins TRBV30 and TRBJ1-5, with 11 bases identical to TRBD1. Germline V gene sequence: CDR1 GTSNPN, CDR2 SVGIG (reference sequence). The J segment lost 5 bases and the V segment lost 3 bases, leaving 3 bases of the junction unmatched. The length of the CDR3 is 14 residues. CDR3 residues: CAWRGTGGYQPQHF. The DNA for the CDR3 is TGTGCCTGGAGGGGGACAGGGGGGTATCAGCCCCAGCATTTT.

This sequence joins TRBV2 and TRBJ1-4, with 8 bases aligning to TRBD1. CDR1 SNHLY and CDR2 FYNNEI come from the germline V gene. J gave up 8 bases and V 7 bases, and 9 bases lay outside the gene matches. The CDR3 contains 14 residues. CDR3 coding DNA: TGTGCCAGCAATAGACAGGGGTGGAAAGAAAAACTGTTTTTT. Translation gives CASNRQGWKEKLFF.

The chain carries TRBV10-3 and TRBJ1-1; D possibly corresponds to TRBD1 (5 bases). This CDR3 has 13 amino acids. V was cut by 4 bases and J by 11 bases, with 17 bases left in between. CDR1 is ENHRY and CDR2 is SYGVKD in the germline V gene. CDR3 amino acids: CAISAARGVEAFF. Here the CDR3 DNA reads TGTGCCATCAGTGCCGCCCGGGGCGTAGAGGCTTTCTTT.

The CDR3 nucleotides are TGTGCCAGCCGTCGAGAAGGACGTAATCAGCCCCAGCATTTT. Translating gives CASRREGRNQPQHF. The chain links TRBV6-5 to TRBJ1-5, with D unclear. CDR1 and CDR2 from the germline V gene are MNHEY and SVGAGI. This CDR3 spans 14 amino acids. Trimming left V 8 bases short and J 4 bases short, with 15 bases between.

The chain combines TRBV3-1 with TRBJ2-1, with D tentatively TRBD1 (6 bases). V was trimmed by 0 bases and J by 9 bases, leaving 18 bases between them. This CDR3 has 16 amino acids. Germline values: CDR1 LGHDT, CDR2 YNNKEL (reference sequence). CDR3 nucleotides: TGTGCCAGCAGCCAAGATCCAGGGACAAACCTTGGTGAGCAGTTCTTC. Translation: CASSQDPGTNLGEQFF.

This clonotype has only one observation. V is TRBV29-1 and J is TRBJ1-2, with a weak D call TRBD1 (6 bases). The V gene's germline CDR1 is SQVTM and CDR2 ANQGSEA. This CDR3 region has 13 residues. The DNA for the CDR3 is TGCAGTGCCCAGCAGGGGCTCGGCTATGGCTACACCTTC. Protein: CSAQQGLGYGYTF.

The V and J genes are TRBV12-3 or TRBV12-4 and TRBJ1-5; 8 bases align to TRBD1. Unmatched junction bases numbered 5, after V lost 6 bases and J lost 1 base. The CDR3 contains 15 residues. The CDR3 region is CASSQGAASNQPQHF. The CDR3 DNA sequence: TGTGCCAGCAGCCAGGGGGCAGCGAGCAATCAGCCCCAGCATTTT.

The chain links TRBV29-1 to TRBJ2-2, with D tentatively TRBD1 (8 bases). Germline CDR1 and CDR2: SQVTM and ANQGSEA. The CDR3 covers 15 residues. Trimming left V 7 bases short and J 6 bases short, with 21 bases between. The CDR3 is CSAFGRTGWAGELFF. CDR3 in DNA: TGCAGCGCCTTCGGGAGGACAGGGTGGGCCGGGGAGCTGTTTTTT.

The chain is built from TRBV20-1 and TRBJ2-3; 11 positions match TRBD2. The trim removed 5 bases at V and 6 bases at J, leaving 10 bases unmatched. Looked up from germline, CDR1 is DFQATT and CDR2 is SNEGSKA (reference sequence). The CDR3 contains 15 residues. The CDR3 region is CSAPELAGVSDTQYF. The CDR3 DNA sequence: TGCAGTGCTCCCGAACTAGCGGGAGTATCGGATACGCAGTATTTT.

This clonotype was seen only a few times. The rearrangement uses TRBV4-3 and TRBJ2-5; possible D gene TRBD1, 6 bases. This CDR3 region has 14 residues. V was clipped by 1 base and J by 1 base, with 7 bases between them. Germline CDR1 and CDR2: LGHNA and YSLEER. The CDR3 is CASSQGQVQETQYF. The CDR3 nucleotides read TGCGCCAGCAGCCAAGGACAGGTCCAAGAGACCCAGTACTTC.

J is TRBJ2-6 and V is TRBV20-1; D not certain. Germline assignment: CDR1 DFQATT and CDR2 SNEGSKA (reference sequence). The CDR3 is made up of 18 amino acids. V was cut by 1 base and J by 0 bases, with 16 bases left in between. The CDR3 reads CSARASISIHSGANVLTF. CDR3 sequence (DNA): TGCAGTGCTAGAGCTTCAATCTCGATCCACTCTGGGGCCAACGTCCTGACTTTC.

The CDR3 spells CASSQSAGNQPQHF. CDR3 bases: TGTGCCAGCAGCCAGTCTGCGGGGAATCAGCCCCAGCATTTT. The chain employs TRBV3-1 and TRBJ1-5; no definite D call. The CDR3 is 14 amino acids. Germline V CDR1 and CDR2: LGHDT, YNNKEL (reference sequence). V lost 3 bases and J lost 4, with 10 bases in between. The entire variable domain, with the rest obtained from reference TRBV3-1 and TRBJ1-5, is as follows: DTAVSQTPKYLVTQMGNDKSIKCEQNLGHDTMYWYKQDSKKFLKIMFSYNNKELIINETVPNRFSPKSPDKAHLNLHINSLELGDSAVYFCASSQSAGNQPQHFGDGTRLSIL.

V usage is TRBV20-1 and J usage is TRBJ2-5; 12 positions agree with TRBD2. Germline lookup yields CDR1 DFQATT and CDR2 SNEGSKA (reference sequence). This CDR3 is 14 amino acids long. Trimming removed 6 bases from V and 4 bases from J; junction bases left unmatched: 6. The CDR3 spells CSADTSGGPETQYF. The CDR3 nucleotides are TGCAGTGCCGATACTAGCGGGGGGCCAGAGACCCAGTACTTC.

Only one count was recorded for this clonotype. The chain has TRBV28 and TRBJ1-1; 8 bases match TRBD1. In germline, CDR1 is MDHEN, CDR2 SYDVKM. This CDR3 has 12 residues. V lost 6 bases, J lost 4 bases, and 1 base stayed unmatched. The CDR3 bases are TGTGCCAGCAGGACAGGGGTCACTGAAGCTTTCTTT. The encoded protein is CASRTGVTEAFF.

The rearrangement uses TRBV18 and TRBJ2-3, with a possible D match to TRBD2 (6 bases). The CDR3 is made up of 15 amino acids. The germline V gene encodes CDR1 KGHSH and CDR2 LQKENI. The V end lost 1 base, the J end lost 2 bases, and 10 bases lay between the germline ends. The CDR3 loop reads CASSPRGLDTDTQYF. The CDR3 region has the DNA TGTGCCAGCTCACCACGGGGACTTGACACAGATACGCAGTATTTT. Using reference TRBV18 and TRBJ2-3 for the parts outside the CDR3, the full variable domain is NAGVMQNPRHLVRRRGQEARLRCSPMKGHSHVYWYRQLPEEGLKFMVYLQKENIIDESGMPKERFSAEFPKEGPSILRIQQVVRGDSAAYFCASSPRGLDTDTQYFGPGTRLTVL.

The chain uses TRBV20-1 and TRBJ2-5, with D unresolved. Between the trimmed V and J ends, which lost 6 bases and 5 bases, there was a span of 19 bases. The CDR3 has 14 residues. CDR1 and CDR2 (germline): DFQATT, SNEGSKA (reference sequence). The DNA of the CDR3 is TGCAGTGCCCGCCAATTTCCCGGAATTGAGACCCAGTACTTC. Its protein is CSARQFPGIETQYF.

The chain is built from TRBV29-1 and TRBJ2-3, with D unclear. The length of the CDR3 is 11 residues. The germline V gene has CDR1 SQVTM and CDR2 ANQGSEA. Trimming stripped 2 bases from V and 5 bases from J, with 5 bases between. The chain's CDR3 is CSVELIDTQYF. Written as DNA, the CDR3 is TGCAGCGTTGAATTGATAGATACGCAGTATTTT.